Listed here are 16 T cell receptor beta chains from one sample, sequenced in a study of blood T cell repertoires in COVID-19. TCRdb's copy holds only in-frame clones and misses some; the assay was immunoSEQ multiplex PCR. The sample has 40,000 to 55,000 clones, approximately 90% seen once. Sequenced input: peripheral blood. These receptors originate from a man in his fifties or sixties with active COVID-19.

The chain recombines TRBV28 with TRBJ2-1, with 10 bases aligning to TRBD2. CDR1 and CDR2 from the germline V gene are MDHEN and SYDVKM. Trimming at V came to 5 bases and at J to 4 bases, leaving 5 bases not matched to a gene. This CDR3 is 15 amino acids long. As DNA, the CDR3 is TGTGCCAGCAGTCCACTAGCGGGGTTTTACAATGAGCAGTTCTTC. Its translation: CASSPLAGFYNEQFF.

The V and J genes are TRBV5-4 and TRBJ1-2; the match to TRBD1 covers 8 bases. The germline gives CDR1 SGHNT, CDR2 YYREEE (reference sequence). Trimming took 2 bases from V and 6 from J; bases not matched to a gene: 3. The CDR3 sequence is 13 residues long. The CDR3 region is CASSFGQGNGYTF. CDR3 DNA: TGTGCCAGCAGCTTCGGACAGGGAAATGGCTACACCTTC.

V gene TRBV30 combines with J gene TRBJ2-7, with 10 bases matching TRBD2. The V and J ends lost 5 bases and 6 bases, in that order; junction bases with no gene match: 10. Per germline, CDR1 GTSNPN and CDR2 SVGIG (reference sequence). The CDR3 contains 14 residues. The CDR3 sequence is CAWGASGRRGEQYF. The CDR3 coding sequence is TGTGCCTGGGGAGCTAGCGGGAGAAGAGGCGAGCAGTACTTC.

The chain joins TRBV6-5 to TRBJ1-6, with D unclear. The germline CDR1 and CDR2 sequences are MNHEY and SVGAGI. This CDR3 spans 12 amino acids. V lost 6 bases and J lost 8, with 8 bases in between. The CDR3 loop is CASRLGDSPLHF. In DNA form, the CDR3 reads TGTGCCAGCAGGTTGGGAGATTCACCCCTCCACTTT.

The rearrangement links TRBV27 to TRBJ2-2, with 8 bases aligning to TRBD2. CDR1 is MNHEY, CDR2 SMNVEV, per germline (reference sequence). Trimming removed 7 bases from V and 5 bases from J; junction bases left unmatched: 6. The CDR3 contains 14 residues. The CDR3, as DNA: TGTGCCAGCAATCGGGGGGGGGCGACCGGGGAGCTGTTTTTT. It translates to CASNRGGATGELFF.

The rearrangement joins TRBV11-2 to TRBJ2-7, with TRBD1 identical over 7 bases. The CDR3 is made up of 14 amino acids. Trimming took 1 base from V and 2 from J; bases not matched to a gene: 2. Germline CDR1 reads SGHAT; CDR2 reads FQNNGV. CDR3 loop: CASSLAGQTYEQYF. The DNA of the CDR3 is TGTGCCAGCAGCTTAGCGGGACAGACCTACGAGCAGTACTTC.

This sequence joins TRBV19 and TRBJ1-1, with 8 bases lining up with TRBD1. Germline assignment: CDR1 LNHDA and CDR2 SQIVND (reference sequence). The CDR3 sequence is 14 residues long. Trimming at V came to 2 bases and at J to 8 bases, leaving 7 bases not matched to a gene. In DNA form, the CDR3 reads TGTGCCAGTAGTATAATACAGGGGGAAGCCGAAGCTTTCTTT. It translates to CASSIIQGEAEAFF.

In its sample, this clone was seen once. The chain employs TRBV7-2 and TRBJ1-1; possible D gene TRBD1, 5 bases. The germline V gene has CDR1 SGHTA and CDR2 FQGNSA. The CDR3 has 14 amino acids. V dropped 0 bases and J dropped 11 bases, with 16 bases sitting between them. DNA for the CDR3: TGTGCCAGCAGCTTAGCGGCGACCGCGGGGGAGGCTTTCTTT. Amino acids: CASSLAATAGEAFF.

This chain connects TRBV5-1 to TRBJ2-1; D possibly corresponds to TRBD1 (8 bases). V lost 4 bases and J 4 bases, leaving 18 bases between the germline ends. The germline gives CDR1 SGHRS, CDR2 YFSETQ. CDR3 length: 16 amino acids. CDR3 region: CASSRLDRGGYNEQFF. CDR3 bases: TGCGCCAGCAGCCGCCTAGACAGGGGAGGGTACAATGAGCAGTTCTTC.

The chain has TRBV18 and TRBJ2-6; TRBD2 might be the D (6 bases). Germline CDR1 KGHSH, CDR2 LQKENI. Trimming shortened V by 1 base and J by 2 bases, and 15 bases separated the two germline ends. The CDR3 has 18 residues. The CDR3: CASSPRAAGKTGANVLTF. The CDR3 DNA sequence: TGTGCCAGCTCACCACGCGCCGCGGGGAAGACTGGGGCCAACGTCCTGACTTTC.

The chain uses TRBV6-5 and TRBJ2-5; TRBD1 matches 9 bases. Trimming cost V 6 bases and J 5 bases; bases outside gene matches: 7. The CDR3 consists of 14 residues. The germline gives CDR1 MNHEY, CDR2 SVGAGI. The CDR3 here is CASSPQGAVETQYF. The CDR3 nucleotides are TGTGCCAGCAGCCCACAGGGGGCAGTGGAGACCCAGTACTTC.

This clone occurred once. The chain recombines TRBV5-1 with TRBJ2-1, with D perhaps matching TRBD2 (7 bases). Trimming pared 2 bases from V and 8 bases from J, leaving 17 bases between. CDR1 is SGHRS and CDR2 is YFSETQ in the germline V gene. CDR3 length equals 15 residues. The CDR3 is CASSLRGGAFDEQFF. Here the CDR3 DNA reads TGCGCCAGCAGCTTACGTGGGGGGGCTTTTGATGAGCAGTTCTTC.

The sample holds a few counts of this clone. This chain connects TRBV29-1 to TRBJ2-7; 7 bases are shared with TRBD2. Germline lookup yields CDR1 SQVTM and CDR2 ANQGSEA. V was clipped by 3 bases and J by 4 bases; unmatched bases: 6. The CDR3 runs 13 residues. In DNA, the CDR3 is TGCAGCGTTGACGTGGGAGGGCCATACGAGCAGTACTTC. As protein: CSVDVGGPYEQYF.

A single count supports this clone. As DNA, the CDR3 is TGTGCCAGCAGCGCCAACAGGGATACTGAAGCTTTCTTT. Protein sequence: CASSANRDTEAFF. V gene TRBV12-3 or TRBV12-4 combines with J gene TRBJ1-1; TRBD1 might be the D (6 bases). This CDR3 is built from 13 residues. Trimming left V 6 bases short and J 5 bases short, with 13 bases between.

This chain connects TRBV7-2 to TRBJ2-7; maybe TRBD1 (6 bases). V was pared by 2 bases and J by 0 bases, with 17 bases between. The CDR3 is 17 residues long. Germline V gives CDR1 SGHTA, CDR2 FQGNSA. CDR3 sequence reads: CASSLIVSRDNSYEQYF. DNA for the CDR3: TGTGCCAGCAGCTTAATAGTCTCGAGGGACAACTCCTACGAGCAGTACTTC.

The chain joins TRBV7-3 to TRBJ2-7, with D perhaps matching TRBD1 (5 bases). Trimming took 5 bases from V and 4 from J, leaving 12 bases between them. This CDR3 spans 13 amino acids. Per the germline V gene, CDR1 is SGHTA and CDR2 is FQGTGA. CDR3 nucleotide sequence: TGTGCCAGCAGCGTTCAACAGGAGTACGAGCAGTACTTC. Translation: CASSVQQEYEQYF.